The following is a T cell receptor (beta chain) sequence with its context. This sample was included in a study of blood T cell repertoires in COVID-19. V shed 3 bases and J shed 1 base, with 15 bases lying between them. Germline V gives CDR1 SGDLS, CDR2 YYNGEE. CDR3 length: 16 residues. Sequencing was performed with immunoSEQ multiplex PCR; in TCRdb, only in-frame clones are kept and a portion is missing. The sample holds just under 300,000 clones, around nine tenths seen once. The TCR comes from a man between 65 and 85 years old with acute or convalescent COVID-19. The source material was peripheral blood. The J gene is TRBJ2-3, the V gene TRBV9; D perhaps matches TRBD2 (5 bases). The CDR3 DNA reads TGTGCCAGCAGCGCTAGCCCCAACCTTGGCACAGATACGCAGTATTTT. Protein sequence: CASSASPNLGTDTQYF.